This is a list of T cell receptor beta chains from one sample in a study of cytomegalovirus exposure and HLA in healthy donors. Profiling relied on immunoSEQ multiplex PCR, and the TCRdb table lists in-frame clones only, not all of them. Counted here are some 230,000 clones, 80% to 95% occurring once; the ten biggest clones make up about 0.95%. The sample comprised PBMCs. The receptor set was obtained from a woman younger than 30 in good health and CMV-seronegative. The CDR3 runs from the conserved cysteine through the conserved F or W. The D gene is left open where the match is weak. Part of the rows lack a size; the others show once, few, many or a class for expanded clones.

J gene: TRBJ2-3; D gene: TRBD2; clone size: -; V gene: TRBV7-2; CDR3 DNA: TGTGCCAGCAGCCCCCGGACTAGCAGGGCACAGGGTACGCAGTATTTT; CDR3 protein: CASSPRTSRAQGTQYF
J gene: TRBJ1-2; D gene: TRBD1; clone size: -; V gene: TRBV19; CDR3 DNA: TGTGCCAGTAGTATACCAGGGGGCTGGTCGGGCTATGGCTACACCTTC; CDR3 protein: CASSIPGGWSGYGYTF
J gene: TRBJ1-2; D gene: TRBD1; clone size: -; V gene: TRBV25-1; CDR3 DNA: TGTGCCAGCAGTGACCCCGGACAGGGTGCTAACTATGGCTACACCTTC; CDR3 protein: CASSDPGQGANYGYTF
J gene: TRBJ2-1; D gene: -; clone size: -; V gene: TRBV27; CDR3 DNA: TGTGCCAGCAGTTTCAGCTCCTACAATGAGCAGTTCTTC; CDR3 protein: CASSFSSYNEQFF
J gene: TRBJ1-2; D gene: TRBD1; clone size: -; V gene: TRBV2; CDR3 DNA: TGTGCCAGCAGTGTGGGACAGGGAGGAGGCTACACCTTC; CDR3 protein: CASSVGQGGGYTF
J gene: TRBJ2-1; D gene: TRBD2; clone size: -; V gene: TRBV5-4; CDR3 DNA: TGTGCCAGCAGCCCCGACCTACTAGCGTCCAATGAGCAGTTCTTC; CDR3 protein: CASSPDLLASNEQFF
J gene: TRBJ1-2; D gene: -; clone size: -; V gene: TRBV5-4; CDR3 DNA: TGTGCCAGCAGCGTGGACAGCAACTATGGCTACACCTTC; CDR3 protein: CASSVDSNYGYTF
J gene: TRBJ2-7; D gene: TRBD1; clone size: -; V gene: TRBV5-1; CDR3 DNA: TGCGCCAGCAGCCTTGGGTATCGGACAGGGTCCTACGAGCAGTACTTC; CDR3 protein: CASSLGYRTGSYEQYF
J gene: TRBJ2-7; D gene: TRBD1; clone size: -; V gene: TRBV5-1; CDR3 DNA: TGCGCCAGCAGCATAACCGGGACAGGGACATACGAGCAGTACTTC; CDR3 protein: CASSITGTGTYEQYF
J gene: TRBJ2-2; D gene: -; clone size: -; V gene: TRBV9; CDR3 DNA: TGTGCCAGCAGCGTAGGGGCGGGGCACACCGGGGAGCTGTTTTTT; CDR3 protein: CASSVGAGHTGELFF
J gene: TRBJ1-4; D gene: -; clone size: -; V gene: TRBV6-1; CDR3 DNA: TGTGCCAGCAGTGAACAGATCTCAACTAATGAAAAACTGTTTTTT; CDR3 protein: CASSEQISTNEKLFF
J gene: TRBJ1-2; D gene: -; clone size: -; V gene: TRBV2; CDR3 DNA: TGTGCCAGCCGGACGGGGAGTAACTATGGCTACACCTTC; CDR3 protein: CASRTGSNYGYTF
J gene: TRBJ1-1; D gene: -; clone size: -; V gene: TRBV10-3; CDR3 DNA: TGTGCCATCAGTACCCGACGGGGAGAGGCTGAAGCTTTCTTT; CDR3 protein: CAISTRRGEAEAFF
J gene: TRBJ2-2; D gene: -; clone size: -; V gene: TRBV6-4; CDR3 DNA: TGTGCCAGCAGTGACTCGAACAGGAACACCGGGGAGCTGTTTTTT; CDR3 protein: CASSDSNRNTGELFF
J gene: TRBJ2-2; D gene: -; clone size: -; V gene: TRBV6-1; CDR3 DNA: TGTGCCAGCAGTGGCCGGCGGGCCGGGGAGCTGTTTTTT; CDR3 protein: CASSGRRAGELFF
J gene: TRBJ2-1; D gene: -; clone size: -; V gene: TRBV27; CDR3 DNA: TGTGCCAGCGGCGCCTGGAGCTCCTACAATGAGCAGTTCTTC; CDR3 protein: CASGAWSSYNEQFF
J gene: TRBJ1-5; D gene: TRBD1; clone size: -; V gene: TRBV2; CDR3 DNA: TGTGCCACACAGGGGGCTGGCAATCAGCCCCAGCATTTT; CDR3 protein: CATQGAGNQPQHF
J gene: TRBJ2-1; D gene: -; clone size: -; V gene: TRBV5-1; CDR3 DNA: TGCGCCAGCAGCTTGGTCCAGGATCGAGATTATGAGCAGTTCTTC; CDR3 protein: CASSLVQDRDYEQFF
J gene: TRBJ2-3; D gene: -; clone size: -; V gene: TRBV25-1; CDR3 DNA: TGTGCCACCCAATCTATAGAAGCGGGTAGCACAGATACGCAGTATTTT; CDR3 protein: CATQSIEAGSTDTQYF
J gene: TRBJ2-3; D gene: TRBD2; clone size: -; V gene: TRBV7-9; CDR3 DNA: TGTGCCAGCAGCTTACTCCTAGCGGGAGGGTCGCATACGCAGTATTTT; CDR3 protein: CASSLLLAGGSHTQYF
J gene: TRBJ1-1; D gene: -; clone size: -; V gene: TRBV2; CDR3 DNA: TGTGCCAGCAGCGATAGGAGACCAAAGAACACTGAAGCTTTCTTT; CDR3 protein: CASSDRRPKNTEAFF
J gene: TRBJ2-3; D gene: TRBD2; clone size: -; V gene: TRBV9; CDR3 DNA: TGTGCCAGCAGCGAGACGACTAGCGGGAGGACAGATACGCAGTATTTT; CDR3 protein: CASSETTSGRTDTQYF
J gene: TRBJ1-5; D gene: TRBD1; clone size: -; V gene: TRBV5-1; CDR3 DNA: TGCGCCAGCAGCGAGACAGGGCTCCGCAATCAGCCCCAGCATTTT; CDR3 protein: CASSETGLRNQPQHF
J gene: TRBJ2-7; D gene: TRBD2; clone size: -; V gene: TRBV5-1; CDR3 DNA: TGCGCCAGCAGTCTGACTAGCGGGAGGGCCTTAACGTACTACGAGCAGTACTTC; CDR3 protein: CASSLTSGRALTYYEQYF
J gene: TRBJ1-5; D gene: -; clone size: -; V gene: TRBV30; CDR3 DNA: TGTGCCTGGAGTGTAAACGGGGGGCGAGGGCAGCCCCAGCATTTT; CDR3 protein: CAWSVNGGRGQPQHF
J gene: TRBJ2-7; D gene: -; clone size: -; V gene: TRBV10-3; CDR3 DNA: TGTGCCATCAGTGCGTGGGGCGACGAGCAGTACTTC; CDR3 protein: CAISAWGDEQYF
J gene: TRBJ2-5; D gene: TRBD2; clone size: -; V gene: TRBV5-1; CDR3 DNA: TGCGCCAGCAGCTTGTGGCGGGGGAGAGTAGAGACCCAGTACTTC; CDR3 protein: CASSLWRGRVETQYF
J gene: TRBJ2-7; D gene: TRBD2; clone size: -; V gene: TRBV18; CDR3 DNA: TGTGCCAGCTCCCGACGGGAGGGAGGGCCCCACGAGCAGTACTTC; CDR3 protein: CASSRREGGPHEQYF
J gene: TRBJ1-2; D gene: -; clone size: -; V gene: TRBV6-5; CDR3 DNA: TGTGCCAGCAGAGATTGGAGTGGCTACACCTTC; CDR3 protein: CASRDWSGYTF
J gene: TRBJ2-6; D gene: TRBD1; clone size: -; V gene: TRBV4-1; CDR3 DNA: TGCGCCAGCAGCCAAGTGGTGACAGGGGGCTCTGGGGCCAACGTCCTGACTTTC; CDR3 protein: CASSQVVTGGSGANVLTF
J gene: TRBJ2-1; D gene: -; clone size: -; V gene: TRBV10-3; CDR3 DNA: TGTGCCATCAGTGAGTTCTTCAGCAGCGGCAGCGAGCGTTTTAGGAGCTCCTACAATGAGCAGTTCTTC; CDR3 protein: CAISEFFSSGSERFRSSYNEQFF
J gene: TRBJ2-2; D gene: TRBD2; clone size: -; V gene: TRBV6-5; CDR3 DNA: TGTGCCAGCAGTTATGTTGGCGGGGGCACCGGGGAGCTGTTTTTT; CDR3 protein: CASSYVGGGTGELFF
J gene: TRBJ2-3; D gene: -; clone size: -; V gene: TRBV5-1; CDR3 DNA: TGCGCCAGCAGCTTGACCGGGACTGAGGTGGATACGCAGTATTTT; CDR3 protein: CASSLTGTEVDTQYF
J gene: TRBJ2-3; D gene: -; clone size: -; V gene: TRBV7-9; CDR3 DNA: TGTGCCAGCAGCTTAGGAGGGATTGTCACAGATACGCAGTATTTT; CDR3 protein: CASSLGGIVTDTQYF
J gene: TRBJ1-2; D gene: -; clone size: -; V gene: TRBV5-1; CDR3 DNA: TGCGCCAGCAGCTTGTCCCGGAACTATGGCTACACCTTC; CDR3 protein: CASSLSRNYGYTF
J gene: TRBJ2-5; D gene: -; clone size: once; V gene: TRBV2; CDR3 DNA: TGTGCCAGCAGTCAGTTCGCAGAGACCCAGTACTTC; CDR3 protein: CASSQFAETQYF
J gene: TRBJ2-7; D gene: TRBD2; clone size: -; V gene: TRBV5-1; CDR3 DNA: TGCGCCAGCAGCTTGGCCGGCAGGAGCGGGAGCGTCGACGAGCAGTACTTC; CDR3 protein: CASSLAGRSGSVDEQYF
J gene: TRBJ1-1; D gene: -; clone size: once; V gene: TRBV28; CDR3 DNA: TGTGCCAGCAGTCGGGACACTGAAGCTTTCTTT; CDR3 protein: CASSRDTEAFF
J gene: TRBJ2-7; D gene: TRBD1; clone size: -; V gene: TRBV5-4; CDR3 DNA: TGTGCCAGCAGCTTACAGGGGGTTGGTTCGGGCGAGCAGTACTTC; CDR3 protein: CASSLQGVGSGEQYF
J gene: TRBJ1-6; D gene: -; clone size: -; V gene: TRBV15; CDR3 DNA: TGTGCCACCAGCAGAGAGCAGGGAACAACCCTCCACTTT; CDR3 protein: CATSREQGTTLHF
J gene: TRBJ1-3; D gene: -; clone size: -; V gene: TRBV27; CDR3 DNA: TGTGCCAGCAGTAATGATCCCGGCGGTGGAAACACCATATATTTT; CDR3 protein: CASSNDPGGGNTIYF
J gene: TRBJ2-1; D gene: -; clone size: -; V gene: TRBV9; CDR3 DNA: TGTGCCAGCAGCGTACTCAGCTCCTACAATGAGCAGTTCTTC; CDR3 protein: CASSVLSSYNEQFF
J gene: TRBJ2-2; D gene: -; clone size: once; V gene: TRBV7-2; CDR3 DNA: TGTGCCAGCAGCCTGGGGGCGGACACCGGGGAGCTGTTTTTT; CDR3 protein: CASSLGADTGELFF
J gene: TRBJ2-7; D gene: -; clone size: -; V gene: TRBV27; CDR3 DNA: TGTGCCAGCAGTCCAAACAGGTTGCTACCCTACGAGCAGTACTTC; CDR3 protein: CASSPNRLLPYEQYF
J gene: TRBJ1-6; D gene: -; clone size: -; V gene: TRBV6-1; CDR3 DNA: TGTGCCAGCAGCCCTTATAATTCACCCCTCCACTTT; CDR3 protein: CASSPYNSPLHF
J gene: TRBJ2-3; D gene: TRBD1; clone size: -; V gene: TRBV5-5; CDR3 DNA: TGTGCCAGCAGCCCCGGGACAGGGGGCGGGACAGATACGCAGTATTTT; CDR3 protein: CASSPGTGGGTDTQYF
J gene: TRBJ2-1; D gene: -; clone size: -; V gene: TRBV12-5; CDR3 DNA: TGTGCTAGTGGTTTGGTGGTAGCGGAGATCAATGAGCAGTTCTTC; CDR3 protein: CASGLVVAEINEQFF
J gene: TRBJ2-7; D gene: -; clone size: -; V gene: TRBV6-1; CDR3 DNA: TGTGCCAGCAGCCAACGCGGGAATTCCTACGAGCAGTACTTC; CDR3 protein: CASSQRGNSYEQYF
J gene: TRBJ1-5; D gene: TRBD1; clone size: few; V gene: TRBV2; CDR3 DNA: TGTGCCAGCAGTGAAACGGAGGGGGCACAGCAGCCCCAGCATTTT; CDR3 protein: CASSETEGAQQPQHF
J gene: TRBJ2-1; D gene: -; clone size: once; V gene: TRBV6-6; CDR3 DNA: TGTGCCAGCAGTTACTCGGGGCAGTACAATGAGCAGTTCTTC; CDR3 protein: CASSYSGQYNEQFF
J gene: TRBJ1-1; D gene: -; clone size: -; V gene: TRBV5-4; CDR3 DNA: TGTGCCAGCAGCTTGGACATGTTCACTGAAGCTTTCTTT; CDR3 protein: CASSLDMFTEAFF
J gene: TRBJ2-7; D gene: -; clone size: -; V gene: TRBV11-2; CDR3 DNA: TGTGCCAGCAGCTTAGATAGCTACGAGCAGTACTTC; CDR3 protein: CASSLDSYEQYF
J gene: TRBJ1-5; D gene: -; clone size: -; V gene: TRBV7-6; CDR3 DNA: TGTGCCAGCAGCTTAGAATACCGGCAGCCCCAGCATTTT; CDR3 protein: CASSLEYRQPQHF
J gene: TRBJ1-1; D gene: TRBD1; clone size: -; V gene: TRBV6-1; CDR3 DNA: TGTGCCAGCAGTGCCCAGACAGGGACCCGACCTGAAGCTTTCTTT; CDR3 protein: CASSAQTGTRPEAFF